This T cell receptor beta chain was identified in a study of response to subunit inactivated influenza vaccine (dated by TCRdb to the late 2010s). At the level of the whole study: Deep quantitative profiling of the T cell receptor repertoire was used in the study to follow responses to a trivalent subunit inactivated influenza vaccine. The paper's findings and limits, for the study overall: The authors proposed that each seasonal influenza vaccination may bring in only a limited number of new T cells.

This clonotype was seen ten or more times. Its antigen is currently not known. No quality values exist for individual bases; no much larger clone is one base distant. The library was obtained by RT-PCR. Instrument used: Illumina HiSeq 2500. TCRdb trimmed public reads at Q25 via fastp, called clones via MiXCR and kept in-frame beta chains. A single entry per CDR3 protein holds the most common genes and DNA from its merged rows. The sample profile shows hundreds of thousands of distinct CDR3 sequences; about 15% of them were found once. The ten largest clonotypes hold less than 9% of the sample. Reading the germline V gene gives CDR1 SQVTM and CDR2 ANQGSEA. Here V drops 5 bases and J drops 4 bases, and the junction holds 7 bases not matched to any gene. The CDR3 contains 13 residues, cysteine and phenylalanine counted. Only the CDR3 DNA stays, 39 bases, in frame from base 1.

This sequence uses TRBV29-1 and TRBJ2-5; TRBD1 fits 7 bases in the junction. This receptor was taken from a man aged 45 to 65 who received an inactivated influenza vaccine. Donor details come from another sample of the same person, matched by shared clones. The sequences come from PBMCs from blood, collected less than 15 days before vaccination. The CDR3 loop reads CSVWTGAGETQYF. The DNA reads TGCAGCGTTTGGACAGGCGCGGGAGAGACCCAGTACTTC. Full variable domain (CDR3 extended with the reference TRBV29-1 and TRBJ2-5 proteins): SAVISQKPSRDICQRGTSLTIQCQVDSQVTMMFWYRQQPGQSLTLIATANQGSEATYESGFVIDKFPISRPNLTFSTLTVSNMSPEDSSIYLCSVWTGAGETQYFGPGTRLLVL.